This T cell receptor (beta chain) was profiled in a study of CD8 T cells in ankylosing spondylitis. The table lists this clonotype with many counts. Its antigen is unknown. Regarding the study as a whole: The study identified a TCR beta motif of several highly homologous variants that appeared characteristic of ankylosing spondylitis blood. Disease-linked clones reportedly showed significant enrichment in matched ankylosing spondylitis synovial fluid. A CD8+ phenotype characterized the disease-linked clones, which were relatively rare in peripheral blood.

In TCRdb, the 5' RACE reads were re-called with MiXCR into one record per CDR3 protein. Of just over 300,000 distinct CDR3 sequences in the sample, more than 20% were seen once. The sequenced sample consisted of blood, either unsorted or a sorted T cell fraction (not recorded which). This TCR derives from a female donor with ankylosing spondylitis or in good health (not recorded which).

CDR3 region: CAISGSGLSPTGELFF. The CDR3 nucleotides read TGTGCCATCAGTGGATCGGGACTATCCCCCACCGGGGAGCTGTTTTTT. The V gene is TRBV10-3, the J gene TRBJ2-2; 7 bases fit TRBD2. Per germline, CDR1 ENHRY and CDR2 SYGVKD. CDR3 length equals 16 residues. J gave up 4 bases and V 4 bases, and 9 bases lay outside the gene matches.